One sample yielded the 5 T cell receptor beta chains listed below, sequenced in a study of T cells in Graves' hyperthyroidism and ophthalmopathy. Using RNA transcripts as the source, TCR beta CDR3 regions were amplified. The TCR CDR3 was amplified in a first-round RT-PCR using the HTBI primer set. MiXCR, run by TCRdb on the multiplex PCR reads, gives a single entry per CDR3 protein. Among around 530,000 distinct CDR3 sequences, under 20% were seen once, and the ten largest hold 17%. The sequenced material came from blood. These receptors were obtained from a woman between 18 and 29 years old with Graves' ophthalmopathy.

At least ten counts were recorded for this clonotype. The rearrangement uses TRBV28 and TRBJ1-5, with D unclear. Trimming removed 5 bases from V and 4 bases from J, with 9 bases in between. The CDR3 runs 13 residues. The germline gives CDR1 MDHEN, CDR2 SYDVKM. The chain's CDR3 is CASSPSMNQPQHF. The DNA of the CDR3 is TGTGCCAGCAGTCCCTCAATGAATCAGCCCCAGCATTTT.

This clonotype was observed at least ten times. The CDR3 sequence is CASKRTGAKRDTQYF. In DNA form, the CDR3 reads TGTGCCAGCAAGCGTACAGGGGCCAAAAGAGATACGCAGTATTTT. This chain joins TRBV28 and TRBJ2-3, with 7 positions matching TRBD1. Germline CDR1 reads MDHEN; CDR2 reads SYDVKM. This CDR3 is 15 amino acids long. V was clipped by 7 bases and J by 5 bases; unmatched bases: 12.

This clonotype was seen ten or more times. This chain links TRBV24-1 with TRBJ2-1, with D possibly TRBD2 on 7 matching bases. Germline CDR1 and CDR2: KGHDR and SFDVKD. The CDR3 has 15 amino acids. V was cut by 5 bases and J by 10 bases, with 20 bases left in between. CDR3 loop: CATSGGGGLDLEQFF. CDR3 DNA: TGTGCCACCAGTGGTGGGGGGGGCCTCGACTTGGAGCAGTTCTTC.

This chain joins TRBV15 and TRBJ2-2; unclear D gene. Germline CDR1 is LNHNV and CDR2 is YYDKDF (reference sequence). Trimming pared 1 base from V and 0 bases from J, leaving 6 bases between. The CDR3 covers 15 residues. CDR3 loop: CATSRAMANTGELFF. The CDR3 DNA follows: TGTGCCACCAGCAGAGCGATGGCGAACACCGGGGAGCTGTTTTTT.

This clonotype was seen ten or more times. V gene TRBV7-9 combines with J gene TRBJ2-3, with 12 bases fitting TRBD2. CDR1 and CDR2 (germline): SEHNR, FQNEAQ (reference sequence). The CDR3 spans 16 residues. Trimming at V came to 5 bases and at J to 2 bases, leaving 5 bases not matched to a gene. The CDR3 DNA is TGTGCCAGCAGCGGTACTAGCGGGAGGATCACAGATACGCAGTATTTT. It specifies CASSGTSGRITDTQYF.